Each of the 15 T cell receptor beta chains below was sequenced from the same sample in a study of OX40 agonist ivuxolimab in advanced cancers. The method was immunoSEQ multiplex PCR; TCRdb's version includes in-frame clones alone and lacks a portion of them. Of 79,000 or so clones listed, 85% are singletons. Specimen: CD4+ or CD8+ T cells sorted from blood, collected in a trial of the OX40 agonist ivuxolimab. The receptors originated from an adult with an advanced solid tumor such as melanoma, head and neck, liver or kidney cancer.

The genes are TRBV19 and TRBJ1-4; no clear D. This CDR3 spans 13 amino acids. Germline-derived CDR1 and CDR2 are LNHDA and SQIVND (reference sequence). The ends were cut back, 7 bases at V and 10 bases at J, with 16 bases in the middle. In nucleotides, the CDR3 is TGTGCCAGTATGGACGGAGCTCTGGGAAAACTGTTTTTT. It yields the protein CASMDGALGKLFF. Filled out from reference TRBV19 and TRBJ1-4, the complete variable domain reads DGGITQSPKYLFRKEGQNVTLSCEQNLNHDAMYWYRQDPGQGLRLIYYSQIVNDFQKGDIAEGYSVSREKKESFPLTVTSAQKNPTAFYLCASMDGALGKLFFGSGTQLSVL.

The chain is built from TRBV29-1 and TRBJ2-5; D assignment may be TRBD1 or TRBD2 (5 bases each). Germline CDR1 is SQVTM and CDR2 is ANQGSEA. The CDR3 has 18 residues. The CDR3 loop reads CSARPGFGGAGPQETQYF. The CDR3 DNA reads as TGCAGTGCCCGCCCCGGGTTTGGGGGAGCCGGGCCCCAAGAGACCCAGTACTTC. The full variable domain, in which reference TRBV29-1 and TRBJ2-5 provide the parts outside the CDR3, is SAVISQKPSRDICQRGTSLTIQCQVDSQVTMMFWYRQQPGQSLTLIATANQGSEATYESGFVIDKFPISRPNLTFSTLTVSNMSPEDSSIYLCSARPGFGGAGPQETQYFGPGTRLLVL.

The CDR3 protein is CASSYRAGADYEQYF. The CDR3 DNA reads TGTGCCAGCAGTTATCGGGCAGGGGCCGACTACGAGCAGTACTTC. The chain recombines TRBV6-5 with TRBJ2-7, with D possibly TRBD1 on 6 matching bases. CDR3 size: 15 residues. The germline V gene encodes CDR1 MNHEY and CDR2 SVGAGI. Trimming removed 3 bases at V and 3 bases at J, with 15 bases between.

The V gene is TRBV19, the J gene TRBJ2-3, with 10 bases fitting TRBD2. V shed 5 bases, J shed 3 bases, and the junction held 8 bases outside the gene matches. The CDR3 loop spans 16 amino acids. The germline CDR1 and CDR2 sequences are LNHDA and SQIVND (reference sequence). DNA of the CDR3: TGTGCCAGTAGTTCCCTAGCGGGGGCCCGGACAGATACGCAGTATTTT. It encodes CASSSLAGARTDTQYF.

The chain employs TRBV10-3 and TRBJ1-4; possibly TRBD1 for D (5 bases). CDR1 is ENHRY and CDR2 is SYGVKD in the germline V gene. The length of the CDR3 is 12 residues. V lost 8 bases, J lost 5 bases, and 9 bases lay in between. The CDR3 DNA is TGTGCCATCGGTGGGGGGAATGAAAAACTGTTTTTT. This gives the protein CAIGGGNEKLFF.

This chain links TRBV4-3 with TRBJ2-3, with 9 nucleotides matching TRBD2. This CDR3 contains 16 residues. The junction had 8 bases not matched to a gene; V was cut back by 1 base and J by 6 bases. The V gene's germline CDR1 is LGHNA and CDR2 YSLEER. This CDR3 is CASSQVGAGGVDTQYF. The CDR3 DNA is TGCGCCAGCAGCCAAGTAGGCGCGGGGGGGGTGGATACGCAGTATTTT.

V is TRBV6-5 and J is TRBJ1-1, with 8 bases matching TRBD1. V was pared by 5 bases and J by 1 base, with 6 bases of the junction left unmatched. The CDR3 length is 15 residues. CDR1 and CDR2 (germline): MNHEY, SVGAGI. The CDR3: CASSAWGQENTEAFF. CDR3 in DNA: TGTGCCAGCAGTGCCTGGGGACAGGAGAACACTGAAGCTTTCTTT.

This chain joins TRBV5-1 and TRBJ1-2, with 10 bases fitting TRBD1. V dropped 5 bases and J dropped 7; count of bases not matched to a gene: 8. This CDR3 is built from 14 residues. Germline-derived CDR1 and CDR2 are SGHRS and YFSETQ. The CDR3 bases are TGCGCCAGCAGTCCCGGGACAGGGGCGTTTGGCTACACCTTC. Translated: CASSPGTGAFGYTF. The full variable domain, its missing parts supplied by reference TRBV5-1 and TRBJ1-2, is KAGVTQTPRYLIKTRGQQVTLSCSPISGHRSVSWYQQTPGQGLQFLFEYFSETQRNKGNFPGRFSGRQFSNSRSEMNVSTLELGDSALYLCASSPGTGAFGYTFGSGTRLTVV.

The chain uses TRBV18 and TRBJ1-6, with 7 nucleotides matching TRBD1. The CDR3 runs to 16 residues. V gave up 3 bases and J gave up 3 bases; unmatched junction bases: 5. From germline, CDR1 is KGHSH and CDR2 LQKENI. In nucleotides, the CDR3 is TGTGCCAGCTCACCGGAACAGGGGTTCTATAATTCACCCCTCCACTTT. It encodes CASSPEQGFYNSPLHF.

This chain joins TRBV19 and TRBJ1-5, with TRBD1 identical over 10 bases. Looked up from germline, CDR1 is LNHDA and CDR2 is SQIVND (reference sequence). After removal of 2 bases from V and 7 bases from J, the junction contained 8 bases not matched to a gene. CDR3 length equals 16 residues. DNA for the CDR3: TGTGCCAGTAGTATACCCCTGACAGGGGGCGGGCAGCCCCAGCATTTT. Protein sequence: CASSIPLTGGGQPQHF. Combining the CDR3 with reference TRBV19 and TRBJ1-5 gives the whole variable domain DGGITQSPKYLFRKEGQNVTLSCEQNLNHDAMYWYRQDPGQGLRLIYYSQIVNDFQKGDIAEGYSVSREKKESFPLTVTSAQKNPTAFYLCASSIPLTGGGQPQHFGDGTRLSIL.

The chain has TRBV6-1 and TRBJ1-5; perhaps TRBD1 as D (6 bases). Germline lookup yields CDR1 MNHNS and CDR2 SASEGT. The length of the CDR3 is 16 residues. With 1 base removed from V and 9 bases from J, the gap between germline ends came to 19 bases. CDR3 sequence: CASSEELALGQWPQHF. The DNA for the CDR3 is TGTGCCAGCAGTGAAGAGTTGGCCCTGGGACAATGGCCCCAGCATTTT.

This chain connects TRBV19 to TRBJ1-2, with a possible D match to TRBD1 (5 bases). The CDR3 covers 16 residues. CDR1 is LNHDA and CDR2 is SQIVND in the germline V gene (reference sequence). Trimming took off 1 base at V and 4 bases at J, with 16 bases between the two ends. CDR3: CASSIVGTQSFYGYTF. The CDR3 nucleotides read TGTGCCAGTAGTATAGTTGGGACGCAGTCCTTCTATGGCTACACCTTC.

V and J are TRBV6-5 and TRBJ2-7; D might be TRBD2 (5 bases). Germline lookup yields CDR1 MNHEY and CDR2 SVGAGI. Trimming shortened V by 4 bases and J by 3 bases, and 13 bases separated the two germline ends. The length of the CDR3 is 14 residues. The CDR3 coding sequence is TGTGCCAGCAGTTGGAGAGAGGCGGGCTACGAGCAGTACTTC. Its protein is CASSWREAGYEQYF.

The CDR3: CASSGKGYYEQYF. CDR3 DNA: TGTGCCAGCAGTGGTAAAGGCTACTACGAGCAGTACTTC. The genes are TRBV2 and TRBJ2-7; D not certain. The CDR3 spans 13 residues. Germline V lookup: CDR1 SNHLY, CDR2 FYNNEI. The V and J ends lost 4 bases and 3 bases respectively, with 10 bases between them.

The CDR3 DNA is TGTGCCAGCTCACGGGAGACAGGGCAGGAGGAAAAACTGTTTTTT. Residues: CASSRETGQEEKLFF. The chain employs TRBV18 and TRBJ1-4, with 7 bases aligning to TRBD1. Per the germline V gene, CDR1 is KGHSH and CDR2 is LQKENI. This CDR3 contains 15 residues. The V and J ends lost 4 bases and 8 bases, in that order; junction bases with no gene match: 10.